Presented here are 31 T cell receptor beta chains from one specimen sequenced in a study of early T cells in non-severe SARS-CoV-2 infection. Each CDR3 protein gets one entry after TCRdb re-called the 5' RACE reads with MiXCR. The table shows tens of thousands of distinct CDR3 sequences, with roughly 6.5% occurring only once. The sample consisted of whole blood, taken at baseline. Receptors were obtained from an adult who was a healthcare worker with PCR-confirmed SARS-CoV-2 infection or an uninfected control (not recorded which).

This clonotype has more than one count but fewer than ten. The CDR3 protein is CASSSYRDRNQPQHF. In nucleotides, the CDR3 is TGTGCCAGCAGCTCCTACAGGGATCGCAATCAGCCCCAGCATTTT. This chain uses TRBV7-9 with TRBJ1-5; possible D gene TRBD1, 6 bases. The CDR3 extends over 15 amino acids. V dropped 4 bases and J dropped 2 bases, with 12 bases sitting between them. The germline V gene has CDR1 SEHNR and CDR2 FQNEAQ (reference sequence).

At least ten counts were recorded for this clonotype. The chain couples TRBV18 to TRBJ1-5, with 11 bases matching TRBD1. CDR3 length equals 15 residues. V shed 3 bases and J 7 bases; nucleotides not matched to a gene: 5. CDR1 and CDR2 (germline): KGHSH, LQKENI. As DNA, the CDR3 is TGTGCCAGCTCACCGGGACAGGGGGAAGGACAGCCCCAGCATTTT. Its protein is CASSPGQGEGQPQHF. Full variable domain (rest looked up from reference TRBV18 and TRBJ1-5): NAGVMQNPRHLVRRRGQEARLRCSPMKGHSHVYWYRQLPEEGLKFMVYLQKENIIDESGMPKERFSAEFPKEGPSILRIQQVVRGDSAAYFCASSPGQGEGQPQHFGDGTRLSIL.

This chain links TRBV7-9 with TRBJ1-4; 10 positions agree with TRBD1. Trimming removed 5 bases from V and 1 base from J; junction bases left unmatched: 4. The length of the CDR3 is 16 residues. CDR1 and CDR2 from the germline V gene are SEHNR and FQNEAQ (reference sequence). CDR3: CASSPDRGQTNEKLFF. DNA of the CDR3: TGTGCCAGCAGCCCAGACAGGGGGCAAACTAATGAAAAACTGTTTTTT.

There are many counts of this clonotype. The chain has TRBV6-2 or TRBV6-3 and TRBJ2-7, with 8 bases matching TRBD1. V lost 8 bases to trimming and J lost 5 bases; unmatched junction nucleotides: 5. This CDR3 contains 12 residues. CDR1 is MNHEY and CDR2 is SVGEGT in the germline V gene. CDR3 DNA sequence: TGTGCCAGCCGGGCAGGGGGCCACGAGCAGTACTTC. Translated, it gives CASRAGGHEQYF.

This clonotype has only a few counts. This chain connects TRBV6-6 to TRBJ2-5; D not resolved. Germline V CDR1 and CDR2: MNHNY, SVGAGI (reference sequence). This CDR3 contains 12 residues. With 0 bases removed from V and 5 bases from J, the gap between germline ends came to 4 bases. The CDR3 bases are TGTGCCAGCAGTTACTCGAGTGAGACCCAGTACTTC. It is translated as CASSYSSETQYF.

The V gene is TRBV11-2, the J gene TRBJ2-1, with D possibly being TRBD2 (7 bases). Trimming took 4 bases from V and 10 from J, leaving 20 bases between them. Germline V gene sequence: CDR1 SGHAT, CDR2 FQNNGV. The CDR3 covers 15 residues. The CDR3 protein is CASSSAGAIKNEQFF. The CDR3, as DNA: TGTGCCAGCAGCTCCGCGGGGGCCATTAAAAACGAGCAGTTCTTC.

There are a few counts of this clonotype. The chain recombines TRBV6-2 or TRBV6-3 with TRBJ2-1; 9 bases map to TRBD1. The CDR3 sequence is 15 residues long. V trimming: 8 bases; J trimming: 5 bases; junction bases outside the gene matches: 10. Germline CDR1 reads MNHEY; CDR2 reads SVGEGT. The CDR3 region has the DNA TGTGCCAGCGTATCCCTCGGGACAGGGAACAATGAGCAGTTCTTC. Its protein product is CASVSLGTGNNEQFF.

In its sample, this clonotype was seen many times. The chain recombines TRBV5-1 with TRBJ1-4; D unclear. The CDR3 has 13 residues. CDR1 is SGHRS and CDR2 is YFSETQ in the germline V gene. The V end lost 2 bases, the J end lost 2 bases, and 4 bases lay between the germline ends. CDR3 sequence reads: CASSFNTNEKLFF. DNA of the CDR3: TGCGCCAGCAGCTTCAACACTAATGAAAAACTGTTTTTT.

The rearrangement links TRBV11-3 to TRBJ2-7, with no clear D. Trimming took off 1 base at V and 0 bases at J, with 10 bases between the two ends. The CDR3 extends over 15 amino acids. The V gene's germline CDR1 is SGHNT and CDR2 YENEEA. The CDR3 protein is CASSLGRLSSYEQYF. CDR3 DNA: TGTGCCAGCAGCTTAGGCCGGTTGAGCTCCTACGAGCAGTACTTC.

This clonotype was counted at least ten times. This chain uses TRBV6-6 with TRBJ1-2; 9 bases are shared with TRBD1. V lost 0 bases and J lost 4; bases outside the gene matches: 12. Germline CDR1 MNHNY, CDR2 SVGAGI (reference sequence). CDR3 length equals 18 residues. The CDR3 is CASSYSRGRQGGSYGYTF. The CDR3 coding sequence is TGTGCCAGCAGTTACTCGAGGGGCCGACAGGGGGGCAGCTATGGCTACACCTTC.

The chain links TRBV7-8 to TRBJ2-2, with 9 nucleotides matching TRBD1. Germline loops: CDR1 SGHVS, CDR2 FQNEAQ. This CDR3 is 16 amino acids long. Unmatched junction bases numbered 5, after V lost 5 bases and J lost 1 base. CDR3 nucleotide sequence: TGTGCCAGCAGCGTACAGGGGGCGATGAACACCGGGGAGCTGTTTTTT. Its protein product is CASSVQGAMNTGELFF.

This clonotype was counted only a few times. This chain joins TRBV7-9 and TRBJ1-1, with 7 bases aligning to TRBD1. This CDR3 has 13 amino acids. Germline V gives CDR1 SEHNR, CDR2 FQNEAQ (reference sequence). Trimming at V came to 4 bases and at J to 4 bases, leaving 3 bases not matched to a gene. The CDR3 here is CASSSTGVTEAFF. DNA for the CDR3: TGTGCCAGCAGCTCAACAGGGGTCACTGAAGCTTTCTTT.

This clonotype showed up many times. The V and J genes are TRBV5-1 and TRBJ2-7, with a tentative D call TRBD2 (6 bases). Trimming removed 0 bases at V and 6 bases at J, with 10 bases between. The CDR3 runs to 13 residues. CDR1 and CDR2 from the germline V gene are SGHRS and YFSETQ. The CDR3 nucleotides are TGCGCCAGCAGCTTGGCCACGGAGGGCGAGCAGTACTTC. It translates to CASSLATEGEQYF.

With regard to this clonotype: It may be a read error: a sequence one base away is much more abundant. DNA for the CDR3: TGTGCCAGCAGTGAAGAGGAAGGGTACACCGGGGAGCTGTTTTTT. Translated, it gives CASSEEEGYTGELFF. The chain uses TRBV6-1 and TRBJ2-2; no reliable D call. Germline loops: CDR1 MNHNS, CDR2 SASEGT. Trimming left V 1 base short and J 3 bases short, with 9 bases between. This CDR3 is built from 15 residues.

CDR3 in amino acids: CASSGVGQSGEQYF. CDR3 nucleotides: TGTGCCAGCAGCGGAGTAGGACAGAGCGGAGAGCAGTACTTC. The V gene is TRBV2, the J gene TRBJ2-7; TRBD1 might be the D (6 bases). The germline V gene encodes CDR1 SNHLY and CDR2 FYNNEI. The CDR3 runs to 14 residues. Trimming shortened V by 6 bases and J by 7 bases, and 19 bases separated the two germline ends. The full variable domain, rest sourced from reference TRBV2 and TRBJ2-7, is EPEVTQTPSHQVTQMGQEVILRCVPISNHLYFYWYRQILGQKVEFLVSFYNNEISEKSEIFDDQFSVERPDGSNFTLKIRSTKLEDSAMYFCASSGVGQSGEQYFGPGTRLTVT.

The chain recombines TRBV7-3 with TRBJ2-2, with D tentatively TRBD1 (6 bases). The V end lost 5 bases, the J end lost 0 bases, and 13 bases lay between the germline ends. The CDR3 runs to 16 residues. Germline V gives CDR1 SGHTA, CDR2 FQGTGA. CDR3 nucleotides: TGTGCCAGCAGCACATCCGGGACACCGAACACCGGGGAGCTGTTTTTT. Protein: CASSTSGTPNTGELFF.

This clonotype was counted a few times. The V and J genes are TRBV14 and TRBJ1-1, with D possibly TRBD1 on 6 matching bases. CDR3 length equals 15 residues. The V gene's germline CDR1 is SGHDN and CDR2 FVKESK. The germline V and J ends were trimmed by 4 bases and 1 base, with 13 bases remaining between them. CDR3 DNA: TGTGCCAGCAGCCCGTTGACAGGTCAGAACACTGAAGCTTTCTTT. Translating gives CASSPLTGQNTEAFF. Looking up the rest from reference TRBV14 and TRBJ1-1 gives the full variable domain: EAGVTQFPSHSVIEKGQTVTLRCDPISGHDNLYWYRRVMGKEIKFLLHFVKESKQDESGMPNNRFLAERTGGTYSTLKVQPAELEDSGVYFCASSPLTGQNTEAFFGQGTRLTVV.

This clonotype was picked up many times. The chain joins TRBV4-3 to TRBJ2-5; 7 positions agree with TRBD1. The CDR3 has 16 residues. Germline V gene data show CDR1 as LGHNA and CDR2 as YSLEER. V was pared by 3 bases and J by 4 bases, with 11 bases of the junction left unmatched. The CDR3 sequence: CASSQIARTGRETQYF. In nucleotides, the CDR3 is TGCGCCAGCAGCCAGATAGCCCGGACAGGCCGAGAGACCCAGTACTTC.

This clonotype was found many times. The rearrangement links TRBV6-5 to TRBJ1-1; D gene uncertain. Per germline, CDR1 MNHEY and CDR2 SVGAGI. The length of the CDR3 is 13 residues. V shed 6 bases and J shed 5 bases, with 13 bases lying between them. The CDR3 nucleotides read TGTGCCAGCAGGAGGATGCGAAGGACTGAAGCTTTCTTT. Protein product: CASRRMRRTEAFF.

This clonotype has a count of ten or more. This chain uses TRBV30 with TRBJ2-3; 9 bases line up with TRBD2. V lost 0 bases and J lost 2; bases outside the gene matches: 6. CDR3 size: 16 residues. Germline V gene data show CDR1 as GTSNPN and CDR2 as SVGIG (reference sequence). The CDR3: CAWSVRLAGFTDTQYF. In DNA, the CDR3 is TGTGCCTGGAGTGTCCGTCTAGCGGGGTTCACAGATACGCAGTATTTT.

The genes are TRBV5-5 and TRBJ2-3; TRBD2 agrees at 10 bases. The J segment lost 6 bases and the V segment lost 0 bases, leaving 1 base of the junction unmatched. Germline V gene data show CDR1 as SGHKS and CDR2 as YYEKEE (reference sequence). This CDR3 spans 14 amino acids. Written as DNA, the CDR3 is TGTGCCAGCAGCTTGGTACTAGCGGGGGATACGCAGTATTTT. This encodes CASSLVLAGDTQYF.

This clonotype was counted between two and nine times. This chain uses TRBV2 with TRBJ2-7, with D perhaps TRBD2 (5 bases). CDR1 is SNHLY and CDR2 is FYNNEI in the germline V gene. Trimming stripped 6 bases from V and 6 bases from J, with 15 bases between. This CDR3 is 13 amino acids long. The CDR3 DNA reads TGTGCCAGCAGACTCGGAGGCTTGGGCGAGCAGTACTTC. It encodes CASRLGGLGEQYF.

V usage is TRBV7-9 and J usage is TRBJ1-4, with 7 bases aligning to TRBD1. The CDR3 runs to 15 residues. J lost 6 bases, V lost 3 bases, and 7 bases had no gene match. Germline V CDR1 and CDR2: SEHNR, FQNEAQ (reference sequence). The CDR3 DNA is TGTGCCAGCAGCTTCTTTGAGGGGGCAGATGAAAAACTGTTTTTT. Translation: CASSFFEGADEKLFF. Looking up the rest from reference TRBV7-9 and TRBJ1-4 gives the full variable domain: DTGVSQNPRHKITKRGQNVTFRCDPISEHNRLYWYRQTLGQGPEFLTYFQNEAQLEKSRLLSDRFSAERPKGSFSTLEIQRTEQGDSAMYLCASSFFEGADEKLFFGSGTQLSVL.

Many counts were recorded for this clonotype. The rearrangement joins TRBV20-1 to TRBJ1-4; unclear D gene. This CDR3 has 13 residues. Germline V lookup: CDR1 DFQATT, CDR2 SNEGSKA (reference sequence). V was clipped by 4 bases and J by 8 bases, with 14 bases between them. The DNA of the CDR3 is TGCAGTGCTAAACAGAGGGTTGGCGAAAAACTGTTTTTT. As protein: CSAKQRVGEKLFF.

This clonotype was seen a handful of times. The CDR3 here is CASSQDSGAETGNTIYF. CDR3 DNA: TGTGCCAGCAGCCAAGATTCGGGGGCCGAAACTGGAAACACCATATATTTT. The rearrangement uses TRBV3-1 and TRBJ1-3, with D possibly matching TRBD1 (6 bases). This CDR3 has 17 residues. Between the trimmed V and J ends, which lost 0 bases and 2 bases, there was a span of 14 bases. The germline gives CDR1 LGHDT, CDR2 YNNKEL (reference sequence).

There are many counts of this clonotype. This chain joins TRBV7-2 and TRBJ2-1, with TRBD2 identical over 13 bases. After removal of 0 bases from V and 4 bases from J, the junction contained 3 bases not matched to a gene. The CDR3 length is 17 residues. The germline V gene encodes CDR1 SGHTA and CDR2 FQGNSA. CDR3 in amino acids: CASSLAPTSGGYNEQFF. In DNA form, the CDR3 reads TGTGCCAGCAGCTTAGCCCCGACTAGCGGGGGGTACAATGAGCAGTTCTTC.

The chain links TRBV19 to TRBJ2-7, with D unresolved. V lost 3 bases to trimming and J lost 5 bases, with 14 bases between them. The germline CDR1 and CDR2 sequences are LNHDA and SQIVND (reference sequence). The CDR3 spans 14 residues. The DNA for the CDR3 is TGTGCCAGTAGTATTCACCCGTATCCGAACGAGCAGTACTTC. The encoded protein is CASSIHPYPNEQYF.

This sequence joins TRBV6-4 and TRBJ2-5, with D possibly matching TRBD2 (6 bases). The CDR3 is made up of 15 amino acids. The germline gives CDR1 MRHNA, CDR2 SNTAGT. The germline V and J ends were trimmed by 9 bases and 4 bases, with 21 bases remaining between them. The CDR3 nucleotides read TGTGCCAGGGACTACAGGAGGTTGGTAGTAGAGACCCAGTACTTC. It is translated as CARDYRRLVVETQYF.

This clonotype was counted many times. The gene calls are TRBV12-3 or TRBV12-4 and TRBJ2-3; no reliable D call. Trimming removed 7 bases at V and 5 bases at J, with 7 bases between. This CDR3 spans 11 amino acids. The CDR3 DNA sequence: TGTGCCAGCACCGTTGGAGATACGCAGTATTTT. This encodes CASTVGDTQYF.

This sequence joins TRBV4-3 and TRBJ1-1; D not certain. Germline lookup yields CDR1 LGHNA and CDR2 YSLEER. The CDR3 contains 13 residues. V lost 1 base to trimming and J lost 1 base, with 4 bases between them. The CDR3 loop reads CASSQAQNTEAFF. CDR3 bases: TGCGCCAGCAGCCAAGCCCAGAACACTGAAGCTTTCTTT.

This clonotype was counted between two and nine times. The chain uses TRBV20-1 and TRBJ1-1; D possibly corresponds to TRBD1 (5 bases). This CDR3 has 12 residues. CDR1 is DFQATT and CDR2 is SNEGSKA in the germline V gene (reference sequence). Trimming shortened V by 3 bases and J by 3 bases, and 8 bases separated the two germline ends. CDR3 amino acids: CSASGGYTEAFF. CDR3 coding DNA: TGCAGTGCTAGCGGGGGATACACTGAAGCTTTCTTT.